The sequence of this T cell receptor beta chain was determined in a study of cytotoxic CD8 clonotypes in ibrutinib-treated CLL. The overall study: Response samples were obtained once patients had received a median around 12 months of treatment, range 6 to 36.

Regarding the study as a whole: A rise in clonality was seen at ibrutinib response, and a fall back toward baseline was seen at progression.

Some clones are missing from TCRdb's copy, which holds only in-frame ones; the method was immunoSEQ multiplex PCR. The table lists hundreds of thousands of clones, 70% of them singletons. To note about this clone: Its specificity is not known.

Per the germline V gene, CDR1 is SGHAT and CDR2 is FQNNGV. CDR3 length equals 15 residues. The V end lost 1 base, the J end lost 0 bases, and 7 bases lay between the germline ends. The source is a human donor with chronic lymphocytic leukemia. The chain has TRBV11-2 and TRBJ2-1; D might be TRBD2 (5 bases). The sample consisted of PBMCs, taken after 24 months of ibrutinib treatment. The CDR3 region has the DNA TGTGCCAGCAGCTTAGGTCGGGGCTCCTACAATGAGCAGTTCTTC. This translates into CASSLGRGSYNEQFF.